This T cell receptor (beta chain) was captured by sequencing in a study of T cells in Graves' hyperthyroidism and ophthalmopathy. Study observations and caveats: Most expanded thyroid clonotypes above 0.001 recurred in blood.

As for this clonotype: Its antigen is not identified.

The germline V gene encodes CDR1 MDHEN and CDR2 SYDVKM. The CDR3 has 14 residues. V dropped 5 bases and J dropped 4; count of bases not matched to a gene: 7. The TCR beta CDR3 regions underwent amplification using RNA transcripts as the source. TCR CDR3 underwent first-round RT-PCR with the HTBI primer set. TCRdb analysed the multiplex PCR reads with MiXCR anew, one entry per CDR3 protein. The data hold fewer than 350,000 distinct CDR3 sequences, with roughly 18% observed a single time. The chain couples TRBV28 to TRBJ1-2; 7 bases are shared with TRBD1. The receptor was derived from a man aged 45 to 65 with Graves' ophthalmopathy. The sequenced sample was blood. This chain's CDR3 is CASSLLDRLYGYTF. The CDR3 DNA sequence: TGTGCCAGCAGTCTATTGGACAGGCTCTATGGCTACACCTTC.